One and the same sample provided the 30 T cell receptor beta chains below, sequenced in a study of CDR3 diversity in severe acne. TCRdb re-analysed the PCR reads in MiXCR, keeping a single row per CDR3 protein. The table has 65,000 to 95,000 distinct CDR3 sequences, 45% to 55% seen once. The sequenced sample was blood. The receptor source for this set is a male donor in good health, without acne.

This clonotype has just a few counts. The chain is built from TRBV9 and TRBJ2-2; 7 nucleotides match TRBD2. With 3 bases clipped from V and 3 bases from J, the junction kept 5 bases outside the gene matches. The CDR3 sequence is 15 residues long. The germline V gene encodes CDR1 SGDLS and CDR2 YYNGEE. The CDR3 loop reads CASSGGLLHTGELFF. As DNA, the CDR3 is TGTGCCAGCAGCGGGGGACTACTCCACACCGGGGAGCTGTTTTTT.

V usage is TRBV12-3 or TRBV12-4 and J usage is TRBJ1-5; no clear D gene. V was trimmed by 6 bases and J by 5 bases, leaving 11 bases between them. The CDR3 runs to 13 residues. CDR3 in amino acids: CASRGMTHQPQHF. The CDR3 DNA follows: TGTGCCAGCAGGGGAATGACACATCAGCCCCAGCATTTT.

This clonotype was detected a few times. V gene TRBV20-1 combines with J gene TRBJ1-3; D is uncertain. This CDR3 is built from 11 residues. The germline CDR1 and CDR2 sequences are DFQATT and SNEGSKA (reference sequence). V dropped 6 bases and J dropped 4 bases, with 7 bases sitting between them. CDR3 loop: CSAYEGNTIYF. The CDR3 nucleotides read TGCAGTGCCTATGAGGGAAACACCATATATTTT.

On this clonotype itself: A read error may be the cause here, since a much bigger clone is one base away. This chain uses TRBV24-1 with TRBJ1-5; possible D gene TRBD1, 5 bases. The CDR3 consists of 14 residues. Germline V CDR1 and CDR2: KGHDR, SFDVKD. Trimming cost V 4 bases and J 7 bases, with 13 bases left between them. The CDR3 sequence: CATSDAGKKQPQHF. In nucleotides, the CDR3 is TGTGCCACCAGTGACGCAGGGAAGAAACAGCCCCAGCATTTT.

This sequence joins TRBV25-1 and TRBJ2-5, with D perhaps matching TRBD2 (6 bases). The J call is uncertain, as TRBJ2-7 better fits the DNA end. The germline V gene encodes CDR1 MGHDK and CDR2 SYGVNS. This CDR3 comprises 13 residues. The CDR3 region is CASSDGGSSEQYF. In nucleotides, the CDR3 is TGTGCCAGCAGTGACGGAGGGAGTAGCGAGCAGTACTTC.

This sequence joins TRBV20-1 and TRBJ1-5; D is perhaps TRBD1 (5 bases). The CDR3 sequence is 15 residues long. Deletions cut 3 bases from V and 1 base from J, with 13 bases between. Germline V lookup: CDR1 DFQATT, CDR2 SNEGSKA (reference sequence). CDR3 sequence (DNA): TGCAGTGCTAGCGGGACTAGCGGGAGCAATCAGCCCCAGCATTTT. It encodes CSASGTSGSNQPQHF.

In the case of this clonotype: In this CDR3 the conserved last residue, phenylalanine or tryptophan, is missing, so a read error is likely. The DNA is omitted, as the CDR3 cannot be located on it reliably, and the CDR3 follows TCRdb's listing. V gene TRBV24-1 combines with J gene TRBJ2-7. Germline lookup yields CDR1 KGHDR and CDR2 SFDVKD. The CDR3 is made up of 8 amino acids, end residues included. CDR3 protein: CATSDFRQ.

This chain connects TRBV12-3 or TRBV12-4 to TRBJ1-2; D remains unclear. The V end was cut by 3 bases, the J end by 4 bases, with 12 bases between. The CDR3 totals 14 residues. The CDR3 bases are TGTGCCAGCAGTTTTACTCTTACTAGCTATGGCTACACCTTC. Translating it yields CASSFTLTSYGYTF.

This clonotype was picked up a small number of times. V and J are TRBV9 and TRBJ1-1; D possibly corresponds to TRBD1 (5 bases). The CDR3 covers 13 residues. V was pared by 1 base and J by 5 bases, with 9 bases between. Germline V lookup: CDR1 SGDLS, CDR2 YYNGEE. CDR3 in DNA: TGTGCCAGCAGCGTATCCGGGGGGACTGAAGCTTTCTTT. Its protein is CASSVSGGTEAFF. Using reference TRBV9 and TRBJ1-1 for the parts outside the CDR3, the full variable domain is DSGVTQTPKHLITATGQRVTLRCSPRSGDLSVYWYQQSLDQGLQFLIQYYNGEERAKGNILERFSAQQFPDLHSELNLSSLELGDSALYFCASSVSGGTEAFFGQGTRLTVV.

Worth noting for this clonotype: Because it lacks the conserved phenylalanine or tryptophan at the end, this CDR3 is likely a read error. The chain carries TRBV5-8 and TRBJ2-3; D might be TRBD2 (5 bases). Trimming took 3 bases from V and 6 from J, leaving 11 bases between them. This CDR3 contains 13 residues. Germline loops: CDR1 SGHTS, CDR2 YDEGEE. CDR3 region: CASSWAASDTQYS. Written as DNA, the CDR3 is TGTGCCAGCAGCTGGGCAGCTAGCGATACGCAGTATTCT.

This chain's CDR3 is CAISQGDRDIYGYTF. The CDR3 bases are TGTGCCATCAGTCAAGGGGACAGGGACATCTATGGCTACACCTTC. The chain has TRBV10-3 and TRBJ1-2; 9 positions agree with TRBD1. V was pared by 5 bases and J by 4 bases, with 8 bases of the junction left unmatched. The CDR3 is 15 amino acids. Germline V lookup: CDR1 ENHRY, CDR2 SYGVKD.

This clonotype was picked up many times. CDR3 sequence (DNA): TGTGCCAGCAGCCAGGGACATTCTCCTAACGAGCAGTACTTC. Protein sequence: CASSQGHSPNEQYF. The chain employs TRBV3-1 and TRBJ2-7, with a tentative D call TRBD1 (6 bases). Germline lookup yields CDR1 LGHDT and CDR2 YNNKEL (reference sequence). There are 14 residues in the CDR3. V was clipped by 3 bases and J by 5 bases, with 14 bases between them.

Many counts were recorded for this clonotype. The gene calls are TRBV6-5 and TRBJ1-4; 7 bases match TRBD1. V lost 3 bases, J lost 4 bases, and 8 bases stayed unmatched. The length of the CDR3 is 16 residues. In germline, CDR1 is MNHEY, CDR2 SVGAGI. DNA of the CDR3: TGTGCCAGCAGTTATTTTGCGGGACAGCGTAATGAAAAACTGTTTTTT. Amino acid sequence: CASSYFAGQRNEKLFF.

The rearrangement links TRBV11-2 to TRBJ2-7; possibly TRBD1 or TRBD2 for D (5 bases each). Gene TRBJ2-1 matches the end of the DNA better, so the J call may be wrong. The CDR3 spans 15 residues. Per the germline V gene, CDR1 is SGHAT and CDR2 is FQNNGV. As DNA, the CDR3 is TGTGCCAGCAGCCCCGGGACCCTCCACTACAATGAGCAGTTCTTC. This sequence encodes CASSPGTLHYNEQFF.

In its sample, this clonotype was seen many times. The gene calls are TRBV19 and TRBJ2-7, with D maybe TRBD1 (6 bases). V lost 5 bases and J 2 bases, leaving 19 bases between the germline ends. Germline V gene lookup returns CDR1 LNHDA and CDR2 SQIVND (reference sequence). The CDR3 contains 16 residues. The CDR3 sequence: CASSDLPRDTPYEQYF. DNA for the CDR3: TGTGCCAGTAGTGATCTTCCTCGGGACACCCCCTACGAGCAGTACTTC.

CDR3 residues: CASSGTGEHGYTF. Here the CDR3 DNA reads TGTGCCAGCAGCGGGACAGGGGAGCATGGCTACACCTTC. The V and J genes are TRBV11-3 and TRBJ1-2; 10 bases are a match to TRBD1. V shed 5 bases, J shed 6 bases, and the junction held 3 bases outside the gene matches. There are 13 residues in the CDR3. The V gene's germline CDR1 is SGHNT and CDR2 YENEEA.

This sequence joins TRBV24-1 and TRBJ1-5; D uncertain. The V end was cut by 5 bases, the J end by 0 bases, with 10 bases between. The length of the CDR3 is 15 residues. The germline V gene encodes CDR1 KGHDR and CDR2 SFDVKD. Here the CDR3 reads CATSGSGYSNQPQHF. The CDR3 DNA is TGTGCCACCAGTGGTTCGGGGTATAGCAATCAGCCCCAGCATTTT.

This clonotype was observed at least ten times. The chain recombines TRBV19 with TRBJ1-2; 7 bases are shared with TRBD1. The CDR3 length is 15 residues. The germline CDR1 and CDR2 sequences are LNHDA and SQIVND (reference sequence). J gave up 8 bases and V 3 bases, and 12 bases lay outside the gene matches. As DNA, the CDR3 is TGTGCCAGTAGTATGCCCGGACAGGTTCTACAGGGCTACACCTTC. This gives the protein CASSMPGQVLQGYTF.

Note on this clonotype: Because the CDR3's place on the DNA is in doubt, the DNA is left out and the CDR3 is given as listed by TCRdb. This CDR3 is CASSHQGGGGNGYTFGSGIQHF. The chain couples TRBV7-9 to TRBJ1-5; the table's D call, TRBD1, was not checked against the DNA. CDR1 and CDR2 from the germline V gene are SEHNR and FQNEAQ (reference sequence). The CDR3 spans 22 amino acids, including both terminal residues.

This rearrangement joins TRBV19 to TRBJ1-5; D unclear. The germline CDR1 and CDR2 sequences are LNHDA and SQIVND (reference sequence). The CDR3 length is 15 residues. V lost 3 bases and J lost 6, with 15 bases in between. CDR3 sequence (DNA): TGTGCCAGTAGTATCGAACACGCTTGGAGTCAGCCCCAGCATTTT. Translated, it gives CASSIEHAWSQPQHF.

In this sample, this clonotype turned up a few times. The chain's CDR3 is CAISGQGTAGNTIYF. DNA of the CDR3: TGTGCCATCAGTGGACAGGGAACGGCTGGAAACACCATATATTTT. J is TRBJ1-3 and V is TRBV10-3; 7 positions agree with TRBD1. The J segment lost 2 bases and the V segment lost 4 bases, leaving 5 bases of the junction unmatched. This CDR3 is built from 15 residues. Germline V gene sequence: CDR1 ENHRY, CDR2 SYGVKD.

For the CDR3, the DNA is TGCGCCAGCAGCTTACTAGCGGGAGCTTCCTACGAGCAGTACTTC. Translated, it gives CASSLLAGASYEQYF. This chain joins TRBV5-1 and TRBJ2-7, with TRBD2 matching 11 bases. V shed 2 bases, J shed 1 base, and the junction held 2 bases outside the gene matches. From germline, CDR1 is SGHRS and CDR2 YFSETQ. The CDR3 extends over 15 amino acids. The full variable domain, completed using reference TRBV5-1 and TRBJ2-7, is KAGVTQTPRYLIKTRGQQVTLSCSPISGHRSVSWYQQTPGQGLQFLFEYFSETQRNKGNFPGRFSGRQFSNSRSEMNVSTLELGDSALYLCASSLLAGASYEQYFGPGTRLTVT.

V is TRBV29-1 and J is TRBJ1-4, with 9 bases identical to TRBD1. The CDR3 runs 14 residues. The ends lost 4 bases at V and 8 bases at J; junction bases unmatched: 8. Germline V gene data show CDR1 as SQVTM and CDR2 as ANQGSEA. CDR3 DNA sequence: TGCAGCGTTGCGGGGGGACAGGGCGGCGAAAAACTGTTTTTT. Amino acid sequence: CSVAGGQGGEKLFF.

On this clonotype itself: The conserved closing phenylalanine or tryptophan is absent in this CDR3, likely reflecting a read error. V is TRBV19 and J is TRBJ1-1; D is unresolved. The CDR3 loop spans 12 amino acids. V lost 3 bases and J lost 7, with 9 bases in between. In germline, CDR1 is LNHDA, CDR2 SQIVND (reference sequence). CDR3 in amino acids: CASSIHHREAFL. Here the CDR3 DNA reads TGTGCCAGTAGTATTCACCACCGTGAAGCTTTCCTT.

CDR3 in DNA: TGCAGTGCTAGAGATTATGAGCGGGGACCCTACGAGCAGTACTTC. The encoded protein is CSARDYERGPYEQYF. The rearrangement uses TRBV20-1 and TRBJ2-7; TRBD2 aligns across 7 bases. This CDR3 contains 15 residues. In germline, CDR1 is DFQATT, CDR2 SNEGSKA (reference sequence). V lost 0 bases and J lost 2; bases outside the gene matches: 7.

With respect to this clonotype: The junction departs from the called germline gene at one end, perhaps through a read error. CDR3 coding DNA: TGTGTCATCAAGGGGGTGGGGGCGGGGGATACGCAGTATTTT. This gives the protein CVIKGVGAGDTQYF. This chain uses TRBV10-3 with TRBJ2-3; either TRBD1 or TRBD2 may fit D (6 bases each). There are 14 residues in the CDR3. The germline V gene has CDR1 ENHRY and CDR2 SYGVKD.

Turning to this clonotype: One end of the junction fails to match germline, which may point to a read error. The V gene is TRBV25-1, the J gene TRBJ2-3, with 10 bases matching TRBD2. Germline V CDR1 and CDR2: MGHDK, SYGVNS. This CDR3 is 16 amino acids long. The CDR3 region is CASNELASGGGYTQYF. Written as DNA, the CDR3 is TGTGCCAGCAATGAATTGGCTAGCGGGGGCGGGTATACGCAGTATTTT. Supplemented by reference TRBV25-1 and TRBJ2-3, the full variable domain reads EADIYQTPRYLVIGTGKKITLECSQTMGHDKMYWYQQDPGMELHLIHYSYGVNSTEKGDLSSESTVSRIRTEHFPLTLESARPSHTSQYLCASNELASGGGYTQYFGPGTRLTVL.

Comment on this clonotype: A much larger clone differs by one base, so this may be a read error. Here the CDR3 omits its conserved ending phenylalanine or tryptophan, so a read error is the likely source. The chain employs TRBV7-2 and TRBJ1-4, with D unclear. CDR1 and CDR2 from the germline V gene are SGHTA and FQGNSA. The CDR3 has 13 residues. V was pared by 4 bases and J by 7 bases, with 10 bases between. CDR3 DNA sequence: TGTGCCAGCAGCTCCCGACGTATTGAAAAACTGTTTTCT. It yields the protein CASSSRRIEKLFS.

Note on this clonotype: Relative to the germline gene, one junction end is altered; a read error may explain this. J is TRBJ1-6 and V is TRBV19, with D maybe TRBD1 (6 bases). CDR3 size: 15 residues. Germline V gives CDR1 LNHDA, CDR2 SQIVND (reference sequence). The CDR3 nucleotides are TGTGCCAGTAGTATTAAAGGGGGATATAATTCACACCTCCACTTT. Protein product: CASSIKGGYNSHLHF. The complete variable domain, with remaining parts taken from reference TRBV19 and TRBJ1-6, reads DGGITQSPKYLFRKEGQNVTLSCEQNLNHDAMYWYRQDPGQGLRLIYYSQIVNDFQKGDIAEGYSVSREKKESFPLTVTSAQKNPTAFYLCASSIKGGYNSHLHFGNGTRLTVT.

CDR3 DNA sequence: TGTGCCACCAGCTCGGGAGGTTGGCGCGGCGGGGAGACCCAGTACTTC. It translates to CATSSGGWRGGETQYF. The chain uses TRBV15 and TRBJ2-5; 7 positions match TRBD2. Germline CDR1 and CDR2: LNHNV and YYDKDF (reference sequence). This CDR3 is 16 amino acids long. J was trimmed by 5 bases and V by 5 bases; bases with no gene match: 14.